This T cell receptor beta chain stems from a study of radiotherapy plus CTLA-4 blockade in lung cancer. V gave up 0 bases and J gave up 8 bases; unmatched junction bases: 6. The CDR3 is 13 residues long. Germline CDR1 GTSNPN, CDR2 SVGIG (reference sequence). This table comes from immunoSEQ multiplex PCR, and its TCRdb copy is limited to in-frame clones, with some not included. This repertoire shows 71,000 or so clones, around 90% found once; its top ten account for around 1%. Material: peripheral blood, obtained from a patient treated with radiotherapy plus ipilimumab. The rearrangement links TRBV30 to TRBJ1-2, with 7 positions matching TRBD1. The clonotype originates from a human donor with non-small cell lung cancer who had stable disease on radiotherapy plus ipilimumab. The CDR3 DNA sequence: TGTGCCTGGAGTGTGGACAGGAGGGGCGGCTACACCTTC. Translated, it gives CAWSVDRRGGYTF.